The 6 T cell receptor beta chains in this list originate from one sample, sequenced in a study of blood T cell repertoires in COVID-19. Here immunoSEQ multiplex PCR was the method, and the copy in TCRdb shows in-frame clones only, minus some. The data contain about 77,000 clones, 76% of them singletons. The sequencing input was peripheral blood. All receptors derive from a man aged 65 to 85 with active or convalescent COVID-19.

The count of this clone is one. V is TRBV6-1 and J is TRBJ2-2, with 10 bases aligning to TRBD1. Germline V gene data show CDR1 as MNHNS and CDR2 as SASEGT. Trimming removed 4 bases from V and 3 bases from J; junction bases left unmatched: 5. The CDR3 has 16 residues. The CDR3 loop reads CASSGRDRGDTGELFF. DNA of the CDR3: TGTGCCAGCAGTGGACGGGACAGGGGTGACACCGGGGAGCTGTTTTTT.

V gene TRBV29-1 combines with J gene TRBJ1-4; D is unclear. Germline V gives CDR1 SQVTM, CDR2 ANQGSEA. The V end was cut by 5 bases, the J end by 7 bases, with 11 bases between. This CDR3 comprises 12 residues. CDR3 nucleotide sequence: TGCAGCGTTTCTTTTTTTCTTGAAAAACTGTTTTTT. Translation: CSVSFFLEKLFF.

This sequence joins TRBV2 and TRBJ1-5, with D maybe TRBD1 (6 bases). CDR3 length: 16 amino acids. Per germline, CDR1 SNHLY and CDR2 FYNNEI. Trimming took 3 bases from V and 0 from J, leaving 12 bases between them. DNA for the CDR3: TGTGCCAGCAGTGAGTGGGGGCAAGTTAGCAATCAGCCCCAGCATTTT. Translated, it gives CASSEWGQVSNQPQHF.

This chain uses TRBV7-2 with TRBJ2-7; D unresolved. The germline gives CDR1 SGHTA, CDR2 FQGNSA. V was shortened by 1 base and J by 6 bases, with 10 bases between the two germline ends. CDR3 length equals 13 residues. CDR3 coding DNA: TGTGCCAGCAGCTTAGGTCTCGGTCGCGAGCAGTACTTC. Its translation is CASSLGLGREQYF.

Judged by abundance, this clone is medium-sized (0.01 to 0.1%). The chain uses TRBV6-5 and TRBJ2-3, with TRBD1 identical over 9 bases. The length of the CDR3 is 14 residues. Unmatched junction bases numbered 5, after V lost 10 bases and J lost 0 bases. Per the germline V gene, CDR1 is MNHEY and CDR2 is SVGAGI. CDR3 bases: TGTGCCACCGCCGGGACAGGGAGCACAGATACGCAGTATTTT. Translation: CATAGTGSTDTQYF.

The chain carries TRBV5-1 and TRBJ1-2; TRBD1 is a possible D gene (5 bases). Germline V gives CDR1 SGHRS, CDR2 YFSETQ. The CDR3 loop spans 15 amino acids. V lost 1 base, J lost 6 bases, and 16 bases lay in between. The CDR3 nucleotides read TGCGCCAGCAGCTTGATGCAGGGAGGTCGTGATGGCTACACCTTC. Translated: CASSLMQGGRDGYTF.